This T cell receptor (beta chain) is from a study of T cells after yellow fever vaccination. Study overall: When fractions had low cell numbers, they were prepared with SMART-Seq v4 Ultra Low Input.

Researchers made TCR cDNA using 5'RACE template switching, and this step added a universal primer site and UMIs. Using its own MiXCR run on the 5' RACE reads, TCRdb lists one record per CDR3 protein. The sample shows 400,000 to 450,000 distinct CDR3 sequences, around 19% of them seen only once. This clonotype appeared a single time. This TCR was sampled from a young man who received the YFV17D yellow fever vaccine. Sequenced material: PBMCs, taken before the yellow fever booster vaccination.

This CDR3 reads CARSGGASDTQYF. The CDR3 bases are TGTGCTCGGAGCGGGGGGGCATCAGATACGCAGTATTTT. J is TRBJ2-3 and V is TRBV30, with TRBD2 matching over 10 bases. Per germline, CDR1 GTSNPN and CDR2 SVGIG (reference sequence). The CDR3 spans 13 residues.